The following is a T cell receptor beta chain sequence with its context. Its antigen is not known. The entirety of the isolated RNA underwent reverse transcription, so expressed TCRB transcripts were sequenced. Naive, central memory and regulatory T cell samples came to a mean of around 3.5 million reads. Some clones are missing from TCRdb's copy, which holds only in-frame ones; the method was immunoSEQ multiplex PCR. This sample carries 300,000 to 450,000 clones, roughly an eighth of them seen once, and the ten largest clones take around 0.0099%. The collection from each donor was one heparinised blood draw averaging roughly 100 mL. Based on CD45RO/CCR7/CD25/CD127/CD95/CD27, CD4+ regulatory, stem cell-like memory, naive and central memory cells were sorted. The data were obtained in a study of beta chain features in type 1 diabetes. Study observations and caveats: The study found moderately but significantly shorter TCRB CDR3s in all four CD4+ subsets of Type 1 diabetes patients.

In germline, CDR1 is SGHTA, CDR2 FQGNSA. Losses at the gene ends were 5 bases for V and 4 bases for J; bases not matched to a gene: 6. The length of the CDR3 is 16 residues. The TCR was taken from a woman aged 18-29 years with type 1 diabetes. The chain employs TRBV7-2 and TRBJ2-5; 14 nucleotides align to TRBD2. Sequenced material: naive CD4+ T cells from blood. CDR3 residues: CASSRSGTSGRETQYF. CDR3 nucleotide sequence: TGTGCCAGCAGCCGGTCCGGGACTAGCGGGAGAGAGACCCAGTACTTC. Using reference TRBV7-2 and TRBJ2-5 for the parts outside the CDR3, the full variable domain is GAGVSQSPSNKVTEKGKDVELRCDPISGHTALYWYRQSLGQGLEFLIYFQGNSAPDKSGLPSDRFSAERTGGSVSTLTIQRTQQEDSAVYLCASSRSGTSGRETQYFGPGTRLLVL.